The present T cell receptor beta chain was sequenced within a study of molecular identifiers for immune sequencing clone quantification (dated by TCRdb to 2016 to 2019). Context from the whole study: For a replicate experiment, RNA from around 20,000 or 100,000 naive CD8 T cells was divided into five aliquots, of which four were sequenced. The study was a methods study using CD8 T cells to benchmark molecular-identifier clustering-based TCR repertoire sequencing (MIDCIRS) and TCR RNA copy counting. Findings and caveats that apply to the study as a whole: Modeling indicated 2.5 to 3 TCR RNA copies recovered per cell, compared with 7.5 to 10 by digital PCR, which implies a capture efficiency of 25% to 35%. The naive libraries included spiked-in Jurkat TCR RNA (roughly eleven copies' worth), and this Jurkat TCR RNA is not part of the donor repertoire. In CMV-specific effector cells, clones with more than 20 RNA copies accounted for over 99% of molecules, whereas in naive cells such clones accounted for under 1%. Identical TCR molecules sharing a barcode could cause highly expanded clone sizes to be underestimated. When barcode sub-clustering was omitted, TCR diversity was inflated by chimeric consensus sequences, with chimeras reaching as high as 47%. A single cell's worth of spiked-in Jurkat TCR RNA was reported detectable even among one million naive CD8 T cells.

This clonotype was counted many times. Its antigen is not yet known. No base qualities exist here, and no much larger clone lies one base off it. V loses 6 bases, J loses 9 bases, and the germline ends lie 14 bases apart. The CDR3 covers 13 residues, taking in both the cysteine and the phenylalanine. The kept DNA is CDR3 alone, 39 bases in frame from the first base. According to the germline V gene, CDR1 reads SNHLY and CDR2 reads FYNNEI. Libraries of naive CD8 T cells were built from about 19,000 to 1,100,000 sorted cells, with 10%, 30% or 50% of the purified RNA used. On a BD FACSAria II, naive CD8 T cells were FACS-sorted as CD8+CD4-CCR7+CD45RA+ and collected into RLT Plus buffer. To test detection sensitivity, Jurkat RNA equal to ten TCR copies was added to samples of 20,000-1,000,000 naive CD8 T cells. Enrichment of CD8 T cells was done with RosetteSep CD8+ T Cell Enrichment Cocktail plus Ficoll-Paque, and ACK red cell lysis came afterward.

Library preparation employed PCR. This sample was sequenced with an Illumina HiSeq 4000. Bulk TCR libraries were prepared as previously described, using TCR primers listed in Table S5. The Qiagen AllPrep DNA/RNA kit was used to purify total RNA. Before any analysis, reads coming from multiple sequencing runs of the same library were combined into one pool. From the authors' description of their analysis: Only reads with exact TCR constant sequence were kept, trimmed to 150 nt, and grouped by their 12-nt molecular barcodes. Reads in each barcode group were sub-clustered using a 15% Levenshtein threshold, and a quality-weighted consensus sequence was built for each RNA molecule. Non-functional sequences were removed, as were lower-count sequences one edit away from another. On the basis of fitting two negative binomial distributions, barcode sub-clusters with fewer than 20% of the maximum read count were discarded. TCRdb redid the processing of the public reads, applying fastp at Q25 and MiXCR, and retained in-frame beta chains. Rows with a matching CDR3 protein are joined into one entry that keeps the most common DNA and genes. V and J calls and clone size were set by TCRdb, not the authors. For this sample the table gives 70,000 to 95,000 distinct CDR3 sequences, of which under 20% were detected only once. About 0.85% of the sample is held by the ten biggest clonotypes.

Sequenced sample: naive CD8+ T cells from blood, with Jurkat cell RNA spiked in. The sample's cell subset or site label, decoded: FACS-sorted CD8+CD4-CCR7+CD45RA+ naive T cells. The V and J segments used are TRBV2 and TRBJ2-2, with TRBD2 tentatively as D gene (6 bases match). The TCR was taken from a human donor in good health. Some libraries in this study had Jurkat cell RNA spiked in. At the DNA level, the sequence is TGTGCCAGCAGGGTACTAGCAGCCCGGGAGCTGTTTTTT. This translates into CASRVLAARELFF. Outside the CDR3, residues come from the reference TRBV2 and TRBJ2-2 proteins, so the full variable domain is: EPEVTQTPSHQVTQMGQEVILRCVPISNHLYFYWYRQILGQKVEFLVSFYNNEISEKSEIFDDQFSVERPDGSNFTLKIRSTKLEDSAMYFCASRVLAARELFFGEGSRLTVL.